These 10 T cell receptor beta chains were all obtained from the same sample, sequenced in a study of CD8 T cells in ankylosing spondylitis. TCRdb reanalysed the 5' RACE reads using MiXCR and keeps one entry per CDR3 protein. The sample records 250,000 or so distinct CDR3 sequences, more than 20% being singletons. The sequenced material came from blood, either unsorted or a sorted T cell fraction (not recorded which). Every receptor here comes from a male donor with ankylosing spondylitis or in good health (not recorded which).

This clonotype was counted only a few times. The gene calls are TRBV29-1 and TRBJ2-7; either TRBD1 or TRBD2 may fit D (5 bases each). This CDR3 region has 11 residues. The germline V gene encodes CDR1 SQVTM and CDR2 ANQGSEA. V was cut by 5 bases and J by 2 bases, with 7 bases left in between. This CDR3 is CSVRGPYEQYF. The CDR3 DNA is TGCAGCGTTCGGGGCCCCTACGAGCAGTACTTC.

This clonotype was seen at least ten times. This chain uses TRBV20-1 with TRBJ1-2; TRBD1 is a possible D gene (6 bases). This CDR3 has 12 residues. Between the trimmed V and J ends, which lost 6 bases and 5 bases, there was a span of 13 bases. Looked up from germline, CDR1 is DFQATT and CDR2 is SNEGSKA (reference sequence). CDR3 nucleotide sequence: TGCAGTGCCCCGAACAGGGCTTATGGCTACACCTTC. Encoded protein: CSAPNRAYGYTF.

This clonotype was recorded a few times. This chain connects TRBV6-5 to TRBJ2-7; 11 bases fit TRBD1. Germline trimming cut 2 bases from V and 4 bases from J; bases unmatched to any gene: 1. CDR3 length equals 14 residues. CDR1 and CDR2 (germline): MNHEY, SVGAGI. CDR3 loop: CASSYRDRGYEQYF. The CDR3 DNA follows: TGTGCCAGCAGTTACAGGGACAGGGGGTACGAGCAGTACTTC.

Ten or more counts support this clonotype. The chain links TRBV2 to TRBJ2-7; D perhaps matches TRBD1 (7 bases). CDR3 size: 15 residues. The V end lost 6 bases, the J end lost 3 bases, and 18 bases lay between the germline ends. From germline, CDR1 is SNHLY and CDR2 FYNNEI. CDR3 in DNA: TGTGCCAGCAGACAGGGGATAGCGGAAAGCTACGAGCAGTACTTC. This encodes CASRQGIAESYEQYF.

This clonotype came up many times. The rearrangement uses TRBV20-1 and TRBJ1-1, with no clear D. The CDR3 is 13 amino acids. Deletions cut 0 bases from V and 2 bases from J, with 7 bases between. Germline lookup yields CDR1 DFQATT and CDR2 SNEGSKA (reference sequence). CDR3 in DNA: TGCAGTGCTAGAGATGGCCTCAACACTGAAGCTTTCTTT. Protein: CSARDGLNTEAFF.

This clonotype was detected only a few times. The V and J genes are TRBV7-8 and TRBJ2-6; unclear D gene. The germline gives CDR1 SGHVS, CDR2 FQNEAQ. V was trimmed by 4 bases and J by 0 bases, leaving 13 bases between them. The CDR3 consists of 17 residues. The CDR3 spells CASSSGFSGSGANVLTF. In nucleotides, the CDR3 is TGTGCCAGCAGCTCAGGTTTTTCGGGCTCTGGGGCCAACGTCCTGACTTTC.

This clonotype came up many times. This sequence joins TRBV15 and TRBJ2-3; 7 bases are a match to TRBD2. The junction had 3 bases not matched to a gene; V was cut back by 0 bases and J by 0 bases. The length of the CDR3 is 16 residues. Germline values: CDR1 LNHNV, CDR2 YYDKDF (reference sequence). CDR3 protein: CATSRDREGSTDTQYF. CDR3 sequence (DNA): TGTGCCACCAGCAGAGATAGGGAGGGCAGCACAGATACGCAGTATTTT.

In its sample, this clonotype was seen many times. V usage is TRBV5-1 and J usage is TRBJ2-1; 9 bases align to TRBD1. Germline CDR1 and CDR2: SGHRS and YFSETQ. J lost 9 bases, V lost 4 bases, and 8 bases had no gene match. This CDR3 is built from 14 residues. Here the CDR3 DNA reads TGCGCCAGCAGCCTCCGGGACAGGGCTGGTGAGCAGTTCTTC. This sequence encodes CASSLRDRAGEQFF.

This clonotype was seen more than once but under ten times. The V and J genes are TRBV19 and TRBJ2-3, with D tentatively TRBD2 (5 bases). In germline, CDR1 is LNHDA, CDR2 SQIVND (reference sequence). V was shortened by 3 bases and J by 0 bases, with 10 bases between the two germline ends. The CDR3 consists of 15 residues. The CDR3 spells CASSIGRGSTDTQYF. The DNA of the CDR3 is TGTGCCAGTAGTATTGGACGGGGAAGCACAGATACGCAGTATTTT.

The V and J genes are TRBV3-1 and TRBJ2-1; D gene unclear. Germline lookup yields CDR1 LGHDT and CDR2 YNNKEL (reference sequence). This CDR3 region has 17 residues. Trimming shortened V by 4 bases and J by 8 bases, and 24 bases separated the two germline ends. The CDR3 nucleotides are TGTGCCAGCAGCCCCTCATATGGAGAAAACAGTCCCTATGAGCAGTTCTTC. Its protein is CASSPSYGENSPYEQFF.